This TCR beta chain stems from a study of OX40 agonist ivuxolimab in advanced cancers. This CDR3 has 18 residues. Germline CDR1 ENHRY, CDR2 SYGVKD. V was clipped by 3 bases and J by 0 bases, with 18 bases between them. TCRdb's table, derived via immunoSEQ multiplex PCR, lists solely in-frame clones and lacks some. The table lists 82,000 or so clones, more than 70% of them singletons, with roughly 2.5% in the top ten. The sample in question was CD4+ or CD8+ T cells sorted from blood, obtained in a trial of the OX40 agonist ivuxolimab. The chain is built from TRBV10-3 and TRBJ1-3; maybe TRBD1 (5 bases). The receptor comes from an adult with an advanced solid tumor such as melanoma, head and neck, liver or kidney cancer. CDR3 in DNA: TGTGCCATCAGTGATATTCCTGGTGGGGGGACCTCTGGAAACACCATATATTTT. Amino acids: CAISDIPGGGTSGNTIYF.